This TCR beta chain came from a study of blood T cells in healthy people across ages. Overall study findings and caveats: Long-lived and aged donors differed, with more naive CD4+ cells and higher diversity in the long-lived.

Healthy Russian Caucasian donors spanned ages roughly 6 to 90 years. PBMCs numbering at least 6.5 million were isolated per sample. Then a second PCR, running roughly 6 to 12 cycles, was carried out with a sample-barcoded 5' primer and a J-beta primer mix. The authors tagged each cDNA molecule using a template-switch adaptor with 12 random nucleotides. MiXCR, applied by TCRdb to the 5' RACE reads, yields one record per CDR3 protein. The sample lists around 1.5 million distinct CDR3 sequences, 59% occurring once. The germline V gene has CDR1 MDHEN and CDR2 SYDVKM. Trimming removed 3 bases from V and 1 base from J, with 12 bases in between. The CDR3 runs to 16 residues. Of note for this clonotype: Its antigen is as yet unknown.

Sequences were obtained from blood. The genes are TRBV28 and TRBJ2-2; D remains unclear. This clonotype was obtained from a man younger than 30 in good health. Written as DNA, the CDR3 is TGTGCCAGCAGTTTCCCCCCTCGACAGAACACCGGGGAGCTGTTTTTT. This translates into CASSFPPRQNTGELFF. The full variable domain, its missing parts supplied by reference TRBV28 and TRBJ2-2, is DVKVTQSSRYLVKRTGEKVFLECVQDMDHENMFWYRQDPGLGLRLIYFSYDVKMKEKGDIPEGYSVSREKKERFSLILESASTNQTSMYLCASSFPPRQNTGELFFGEGSRLTVL.